The source of this TCR beta chain is a study of graft-versus-host responses after intestinal transplantation. Study-wide results and limits: GvH clones turned up in recipient marrow; some had shown up first in ileum or blood.

This CDR3 region has 15 residues. V was cut by 0 bases and J by 0 bases, with 8 bases left in between. CDR1 and CDR2 from the germline V gene are LGHNA and YSLEER. The protocol was immunoSEQ multiplex PCR, while the TCRdb copy is restricted to in-frame clones and leaves out a portion. This table has more than 70,000 clones, roughly 90% appearing once. As for this clone: Antigen specificity is unknown.

The receptor was derived from a human donor who was the organ donor for an intestinal transplant. The rearrangement links TRBV4-3 to TRBJ1-2; D is ambiguous. Sequenced material: unstimulated CD8+ T cells sorted from spleen or lymph node cells, taken before transplant. The CDR3 region is CASSQDRRTNYGYTF. CDR3 DNA: TGCGCCAGCAGCCAAGATAGGAGAACTAACTATGGCTACACCTTC.